This TCR beta chain emerged from a study of T cell responses to AZD1222 COVID-19 vaccine listed by TCRdb under 2021. Regarding the complete study: TCR sequencing was performed for 230 to 250 trial participants, of whom around 200 were given two doses of AZD1222 and around 25 were given two doses of MenACWY control vaccine. Trial participants were enrolled into age subgroups of 18-55, 56-69 and 70-plus years, which contained approximately 150, 30 and 60 TCR-sequenced participants, respectively. The paper's findings and limits, for the study overall: In the small 56-69-year group, the increase in depth fell short of significance, most likely because of low power. Conclusions about previously exposed vaccinees are limited because only a handful of AZD1222 recipients were SARS-CoV-2 seropositive at baseline. Because no samples from the day 14 peak response were available, repertoires could be characterized only after the peak T cell response. After two AZD1222 doses, both the breadth and the depth of spike-specific TCRs were significantly higher than at day 0 and than in MenACWY recipients. Nearly half of unique spike-specific TCRs reportedly recognized epitopes outside regions mutated in the B.1.351 and B.1.1.7 variants. Participants were mostly white British, with more females than males. The authors suggested clonal diversity may have been underestimated. Vaccine-associated CD4 TCRs spanned the whole spike protein, with dominant responses in regions 160-218 and 743-854.

This clone was found many times. The specificity of this receptor is unknown. Per-base quality was not reported, and no clone a single base away is much larger than it. V is reduced by 5 bases and J by 4 bases, leaving a spacing of 14 bases between them. Including cysteine and phenylalanine, the CDR3 has 14 amino acids. Here the CDR3 DNA is all that survives: 42 bases in frame from base 1. CDR1 and CDR2 are drawn from the germline V gene: SGHAT, FQNNGV. The CDR3 regions of human TCRbeta chains were analyzed by immunosequencing. On the study's bioinformatics: Repertoire TCRs were checked for matches against a reference library of SARS-CoV-2-specific TCRs that had been generated using the MIRA antigen-specificity platform. Breadth was defined as the fraction of unique TCRs that were SARS-CoV-2-associated, and depth was defined as the fraction of total T cells that were SARS-CoV-2-associated. Each spike-specific TCR was assigned to its reactive spike region and to a CD4 or CD8 class using the MIRA data. Log10-transformed breadth and depth values were compared by one-way ANOVA with Sidak's multiple comparisons tests. TCRdb limited this immuneACCESS table to in-frame rearrangements with V and J called. A share of clones is missing; checked studies link under half to unresolved V genes, and the rest is unexplained. V, J and clone size derive from that table, while D and trimming were established from the DNA sequence. Here the sample has 160,000 or so clones; around nine tenths occur a single time. The ten top clones hold 6.9% of the sample.

The sample's time point, from its label and the paper: sample from adult after SARS-CoV-2 infection, after symptom onset. A couple of convalescent COVID-19 patients, sampled after symptom onset from adults with prior SARS-CoV-2 infection, were also TCR-sequenced for comparison. The clonotype comes from an adult who had recovered from COVID-19. The V gene is TRBV11-2 and the J gene is TRBJ1-1, and the D gene may be TRBD1, 5 bases matching. Sequenced here: peripheral blood, sampled after recovery from COVID-19. The DNA reads as follows: TGTGCCAGCAGCACTCTTGGGGGAGGCACTGAAGCTTTCTTT. The resulting protein is CASSTLGGGTEAFF.